The clone carrying this T cell receptor beta chain was counted a few times. This specimen belongs to a study of T cells in Graves' hyperthyroidism and ophthalmopathy. About the study: Peripheral blood samples were taken at initial diagnosis, prior to any treatment.

The authors took PBMCs from 8.5 to 10 ml fresh peripheral blood. This CDR3 has 18 amino acids. Germline CDR1 reads MNHNS; CDR2 reads SASEGT. V was trimmed by 1 base and J by 0 bases, leaving 19 bases between them. Template material for amplifying TCR beta CDR3 regions consisted of RNA transcripts. TCR CDR3 regions were first amplified by RT-PCR with HTBI primers. TCRdb passed the multiplex PCR reads through MiXCR, listing each CDR3 protein once. The sample consists of hundreds of thousands of distinct CDR3 sequences, around 20% of them appearing once. This sequence joins TRBV6-1 and TRBJ2-7; tentatively, D is TRBD2 (7 bases). Sequenced input: blood. This TCR came from a man younger than 40 with Graves' ophthalmopathy. The CDR3 spells CASSEDHRDYYISYEQYF. In nucleotides, the CDR3 is TGTGCCAGCAGTGAAGACCACAGGGACTACTATATCTCCTACGAGCAGTACTTC.